Sequencing of this TCR beta chain was carried out in a study of breast tumors, draining lymph nodes, adjacent tissues. TCRdb passed the multiplex PCR reads through MiXCR, listing each CDR3 protein once. The sample includes 150,000 to 200,000 distinct CDR3 sequences, about 30% seen only once; the top ten take less than 4%. This clonotype was recorded many times. Samples came from axillary lymph nodes draining the breast cancer. The V gene lost 2 bases and the J gene lost 4 bases, with 14 bases spanning the gap. The CDR3 sequence is 15 residues long. Germline values: CDR1 KGHDR, CDR2 SFDVKD. The sequencing input was axillary lymph node tissue. The chain employs TRBV24-1 and TRBJ2-7; D might be TRBD1 (6 bases). This receptor was taken from a female donor with breast cancer. Some clones in this sample may be carry-over from other donors' samples. The CDR3 coding sequence is TGTGCCACCAGTGATTCCTCAGGGGAAGCATACGAGCAGTACTTC. Translated, it gives CATSDSSGEAYEQYF.